This T cell receptor beta chain was sequenced during a study of post-analysis software for immune sequencing data. Study observations and caveats: The authors found that F measure strongly co-clustered same-batch samples. Comparison of patients with controls showed four or five TRBV segments more frequent in patients, TRBV5-6, TRBV5-1 and TRBV20-1 among them.

Between the trimmed V and J ends, which lost 1 base and 6 bases, there was a span of 21 bases. The CDR3 has 17 amino acids. From germline, CDR1 is LGHDT and CDR2 YNNKEL (reference sequence). Unique molecular identifiers tagged the TCR beta cDNA libraries. TCRdb processed the PCR reads anew with MiXCR; each CDR3 protein has one entry. The data show hundreds of thousands of distinct CDR3 sequences, with 36% seen just once and around 4.7% held by the top ten. With respect to this clonotype: Its antigen is as yet unknown.

The sequence was collected from a girl aged 5-17 years with multiple sclerosis. What was sequenced was blood. The chain employs TRBV3-1 and TRBJ1-1; D possibly corresponds to TRBD1 (5 bases). DNA for the CDR3: TGTGCCAGCAGCCAAGCAAAAGAGGGGACGGTCGTGGCTGAAGCTTTCTTT. Translating gives CASSQAKEGTVVAEAFF.